This T cell receptor beta chain was identified during a study of cytomegalovirus exposure and HLA in healthy donors. The PCR employed 60 Vbeta primers together with 13 Jbeta primers. TCRdb keeps only in-frame clones here, not all; method: immunoSEQ multiplex PCR. Altogether about 140,000 clones are present, 80% being singletons, with the ten largest covering less than 1.5%. Sequencing was carried out using PBMCs. The receptor's source is a female donor in good health and CMV-seronegative.

The CDR3: CASRSPGSADNEQFF. As DNA, the CDR3 is TGTGCCAGCAGGTCTCCTGGTAGCGCAGACAATGAGCAGTTCTTC. This chain links TRBV7-9 with TRBJ2-1; D may be TRBD2 (5 bases). Germline CDR1 and CDR2: SEHNR and FQNEAQ (reference sequence). The CDR3 extends over 15 amino acids. V was shortened by 6 bases and J by 5 bases, with 17 bases between the two germline ends.